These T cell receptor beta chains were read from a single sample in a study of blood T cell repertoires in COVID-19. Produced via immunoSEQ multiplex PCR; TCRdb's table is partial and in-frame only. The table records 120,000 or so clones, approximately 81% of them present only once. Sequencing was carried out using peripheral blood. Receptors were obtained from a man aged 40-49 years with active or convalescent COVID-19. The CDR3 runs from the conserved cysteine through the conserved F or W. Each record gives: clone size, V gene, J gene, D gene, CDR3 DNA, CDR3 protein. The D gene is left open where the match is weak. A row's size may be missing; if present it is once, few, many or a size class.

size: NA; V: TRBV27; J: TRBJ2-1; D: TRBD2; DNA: TGTGCCAGCAGTTTATCCCAGCGGGGGTTCAATGAGCAGTTCTTC; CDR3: CASSLSQRGFNEQFF
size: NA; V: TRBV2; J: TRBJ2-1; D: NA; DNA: TGTGCCAGCAGTGACCTGGTGGACAGCCACAATGAGCAGTTCTTC; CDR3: CASSDLVDSHNEQFF
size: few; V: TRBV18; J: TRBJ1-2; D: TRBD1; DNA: TGTGCCAGCTCACTACAGGGACAGGGGGCGGATGGCTACACCTTC; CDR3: CASSLQGQGADGYTF
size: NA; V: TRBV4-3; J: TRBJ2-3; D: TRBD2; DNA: TGCGCCAGCAGCCAAGGGCCCGCGGGGGGAGATACGCAGTATTTT; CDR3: CASSQGPAGGDTQYF
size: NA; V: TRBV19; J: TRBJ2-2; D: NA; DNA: TGTGCCAGTAGTATCATCGGGAAGAACACCGGGGAGCTGTTTTTT; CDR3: CASSIIGKNTGELFF
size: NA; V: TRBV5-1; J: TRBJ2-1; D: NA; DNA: TGCGCCAGCAGCTCCGGTAGCTCCTACAATGAGCAGTTCTTC; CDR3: CASSSGSSYNEQFF
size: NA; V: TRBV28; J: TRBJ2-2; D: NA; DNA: TGTGCCAGCAGCACCGGACAGACCTTCGGGGAGCTGTTTTTT; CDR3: CASSTGQTFGELFF
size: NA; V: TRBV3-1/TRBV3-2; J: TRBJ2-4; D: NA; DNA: TGTGCCAGCAGCCAAGATCGGGCAGGGAACATTCAGTACTTC; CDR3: CASSQDRAGNIQYF
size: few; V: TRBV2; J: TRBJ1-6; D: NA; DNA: TGTGCCACAACCCCGGAGAATAATTCACCCCTCCACTTT; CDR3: CATTPENNSPLHF
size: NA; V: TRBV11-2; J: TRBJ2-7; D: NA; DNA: TGTGCCAGCAGCTTCCGGGACAAGCGGGACTACGAGCAGTACTTC; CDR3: CASSFRDKRDYEQYF
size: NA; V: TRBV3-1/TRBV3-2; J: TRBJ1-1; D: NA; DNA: TGTGCCAGCAGCCAGATGGGGGGGAATTTACAATTGAACACTGAAGCTTTCTTT; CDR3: CASSQMGGNLQLNTEAFF
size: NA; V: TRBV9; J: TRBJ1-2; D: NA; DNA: TGTGCCAGCAGCGAGGGATGGGGGGAATATGGCTACACCTTC; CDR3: CASSEGWGEYGYTF
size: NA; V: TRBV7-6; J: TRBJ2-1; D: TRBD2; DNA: TGTGCCAGCAACCCCACTCTCACTAGCGGGAGGGGCTCCTACAATGAGCAGTTCTTC; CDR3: CASNPTLTSGRGSYNEQFF
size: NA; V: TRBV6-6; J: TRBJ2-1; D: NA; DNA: TGTGCCAGCAGTTACCGAAGTCCAGACAATGAGCAGTTCTTC; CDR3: CASSYRSPDNEQFF
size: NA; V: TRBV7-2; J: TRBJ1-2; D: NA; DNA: TGTGCCAGCAGCTTAGACAGGGACACTTGGAATGGCTACACCTTC; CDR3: CASSLDRDTWNGYTF
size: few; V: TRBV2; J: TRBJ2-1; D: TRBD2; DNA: TGTGCCAGCAGTGGCGCTAGCGGGAGTGCAGATGAGCAGTTCTTC; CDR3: CASSGASGSADEQFF
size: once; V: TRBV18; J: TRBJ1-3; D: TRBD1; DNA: TGTGCCAGCTCACCACAGCAGGGGGCATATGGAAACACCATATATTTT; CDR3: CASSPQQGAYGNTIYF
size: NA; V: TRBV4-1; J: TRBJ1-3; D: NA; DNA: TGCGCCAGCAGCCAACCTTCAAACGGGGGGCGCTCTGGAAACACCATATATTTT; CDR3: CASSQPSNGGRSGNTIYF
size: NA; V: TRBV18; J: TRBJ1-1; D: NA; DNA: TGTGCCAGCTCACCTACGACAGATATGAACACTGAAGCTTTCTTT; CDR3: CASSPTTDMNTEAFF
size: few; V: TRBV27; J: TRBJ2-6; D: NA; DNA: TGTGCCACCATGGGAGACGGACGGCGGGCCAACGTCCTGACTTTC; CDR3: CATMGDGRRANVLTF
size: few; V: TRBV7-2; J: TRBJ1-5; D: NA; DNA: TGTGCCAGCAGCTTTAATTTGCGGCAGCCCCAGCATTTT; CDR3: CASSFNLRQPQHF
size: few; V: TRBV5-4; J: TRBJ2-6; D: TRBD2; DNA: TGTGCCAGCAGCGCGGGACTAGCGGGAGCATCCGGGGCCAACGTCCTGACTTTC; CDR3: CASSAGLAGASGANVLTF
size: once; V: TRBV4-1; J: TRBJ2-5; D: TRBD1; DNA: TGCGCCAGCAGCCAAAGTACGGGAACAGGGGTACAAGAGACCCAGTACTTC; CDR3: CASSQSTGTGVQETQYF
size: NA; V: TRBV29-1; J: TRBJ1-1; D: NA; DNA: TGCAGCGTTTTGGCCGGGACTGAAGCTTTCTTT; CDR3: CSVLAGTEAFF
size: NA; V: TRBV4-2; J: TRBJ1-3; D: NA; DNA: TGTGCCAGCAGCCAAGATGTCAGTAACACCATATATTTT; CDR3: CASSQDVSNTIYF
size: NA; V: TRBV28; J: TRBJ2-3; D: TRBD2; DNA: TGTGCCAGCAGTTTTGGACTAGCGGGGGGGCCGGGGGGCCATACGCAGTATTTT; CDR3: CASSFGLAGGPGGHTQYF
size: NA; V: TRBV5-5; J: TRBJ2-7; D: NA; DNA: TGTGCCAGCAGCTTAGACAGTACCATTAGCTCCTACGAGCAGTACTTC; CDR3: CASSLDSTISSYEQYF
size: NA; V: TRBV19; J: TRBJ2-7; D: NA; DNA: TGTGCCAGTAGTATCCGGGGAGACGAGCAGTACTTC; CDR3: CASSIRGDEQYF
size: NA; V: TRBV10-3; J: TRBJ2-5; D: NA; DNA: TGTGCCATCAGTGACCCCTCTGGGCGGGAATTCAAGACCCAGTACTTC; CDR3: CAISDPSGREFKTQYF
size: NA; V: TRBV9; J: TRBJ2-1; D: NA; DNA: TGTGCCAGCAGCGTAGGGGCCACTTACAATGAGCAGTTCTTC; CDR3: CASSVGATYNEQFF
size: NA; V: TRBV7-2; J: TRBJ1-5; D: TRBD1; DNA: TGTGCCAGCAGCCCACGGACAGGGGGCAATCAGCCCCAGCATTTT; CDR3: CASSPRTGGNQPQHF
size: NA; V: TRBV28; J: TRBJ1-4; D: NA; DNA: TGTGCCAGCAGTTTAGTCGCAACTAATGAAAAACTGTTTTTT; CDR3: CASSLVATNEKLFF
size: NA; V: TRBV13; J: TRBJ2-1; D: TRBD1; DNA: TGTGCCAGCAGCCCGGGGACAGGGATCTACAATGAGCAGTTCTTC; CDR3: CASSPGTGIYNEQFF
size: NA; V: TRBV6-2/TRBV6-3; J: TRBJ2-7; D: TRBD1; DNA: TGTGCCAGCAGCCCTCAGGGGGCGAGTGTATTCCAGCAGTACTTC; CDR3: CASSPQGASVFQQYF
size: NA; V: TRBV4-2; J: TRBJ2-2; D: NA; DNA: TGTGCCAGCAGCCCGGACACCGGGGAGCTGTTTTTT; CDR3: CASSPDTGELFF
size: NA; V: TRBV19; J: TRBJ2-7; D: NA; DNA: TGTGCCAGTAGTATAGATGCACAGGGCCGCGAGCAGTACTTC; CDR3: CASSIDAQGREQYF
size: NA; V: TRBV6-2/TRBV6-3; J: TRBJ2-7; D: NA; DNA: TGTGCCAGCAGTTACTACAGCCGTGACGCCTACGAGCAGTACTTC; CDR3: CASSYYSRDAYEQYF
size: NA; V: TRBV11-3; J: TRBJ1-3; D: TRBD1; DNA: TGTGCCAGCAGCTCACACGGACAGGGAGCTGGAAACACCATATATTTT; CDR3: CASSSHGQGAGNTIYF
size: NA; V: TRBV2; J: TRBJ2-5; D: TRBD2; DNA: TGTGCCAGCAGTGACTTCCTAGCGGGGGGGGTGAAGACCCAGTACTTC; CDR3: CASSDFLAGGVKTQYF
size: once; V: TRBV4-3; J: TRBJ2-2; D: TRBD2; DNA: TGCGCCAGCAGCCAAGTGGTAGCGGGGTCCGGGGAGCTGTTTTTT; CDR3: CASSQVVAGSGELFF
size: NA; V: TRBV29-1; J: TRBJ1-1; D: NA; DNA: TGCAGCGCTACAAGCGGACAGCTGAACACTGAAGCTTTCTTT; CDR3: CSATSGQLNTEAFF
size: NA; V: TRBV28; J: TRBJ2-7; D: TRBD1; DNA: TGTGCCAGCAGCGTACAGGGGGTGAAGCGCGAGCAGTACTTC; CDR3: CASSVQGVKREQYF
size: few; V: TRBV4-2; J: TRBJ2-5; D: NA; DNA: TGTGCCAGCAGTCCGAGGCAGGGGTTGGAGACCCAGTACTTC; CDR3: CASSPRQGLETQYF
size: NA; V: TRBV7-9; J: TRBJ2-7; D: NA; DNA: TGTGCCAGCAGCACAAATTCATACGAGCAGTACTTC; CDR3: CASSTNSYEQYF
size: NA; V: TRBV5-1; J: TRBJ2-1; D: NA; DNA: TGCGCCAGCAGCGCCTCGGACGGGAGCTCCTACAATGAGCAGTTCTTC; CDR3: CASSASDGSSYNEQFF
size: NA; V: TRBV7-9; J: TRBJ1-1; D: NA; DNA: TGTGCCAGCAGCCTCCGGGAACGTACTGAAGCTTTCTTT; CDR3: CASSLRERTEAFF
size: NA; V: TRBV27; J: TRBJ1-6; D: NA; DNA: TGTGCCAGCAGTCCCGATCGACAGTTCCGGTATAATTCACCCCTCCACTTT; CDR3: CASSPDRQFRYNSPLHF
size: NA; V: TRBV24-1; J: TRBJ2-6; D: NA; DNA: TGTGCCACCAGTGGAAACAGGGCTGGGGCCAACGTCCTGACTTTC; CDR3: CATSGNRAGANVLTF
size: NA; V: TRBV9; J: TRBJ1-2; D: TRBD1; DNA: TGTGCCAGCAGACCCATCATTATCGCGGGACAGGGAAACTATGGCTACACCTTC; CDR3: CASRPIIIAGQGNYGYTF
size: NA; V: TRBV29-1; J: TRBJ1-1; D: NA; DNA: TGCAGCGTCGGACACCCGAACACTGAAGCTTTCTTT; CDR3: CSVGHPNTEAFF
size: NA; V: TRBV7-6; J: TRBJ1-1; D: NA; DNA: TGTGCCAGCAGCCAAACCAGCGGGGGCGCAAACACTGAAGCTTTCTTT; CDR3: CASSQTSGGANTEAFF
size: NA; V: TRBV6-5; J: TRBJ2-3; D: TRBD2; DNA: TGTGCCAGCAAGTCTAGCGGGAGAGGTGATACGCAGTATTTT; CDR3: CASKSSGRGDTQYF